The present T cell receptor (beta chain) was sequenced within a study of blood T cell repertoires in COVID-19. Study information: Material from acute and convalescent COVID-19 was sourced from the United States, Italy and Spain.

Trimming removed 1 base at V and 3 bases at J, with 5 bases between. Germline loops: CDR1 LGHDT, CDR2 YNNKEL (reference sequence). The CDR3 spans 13 residues. Produced via immunoSEQ multiplex PCR; TCRdb's table is partial and in-frame only. This table has fewer than 250,000 clones, about 87% appearing once. Cohorts were based on clinical histories the participants reported. Sequenced input: PBMCs or T cells enriched from blood (not recorded which). This sequence joins TRBV3-1 (or the pseudogene TRBV3-2) and TRBJ2-3; possible D gene TRBD2, 5 bases. This clonotype was sampled from a woman in her 30s who had been exposed to COVID-19. CDR3 nucleotide sequence: TGTGCCAGCAGCCAAGCGGGGACAGATACGCAGTATTTT. It yields the protein CASSQAGTDTQYF.